This T cell receptor (beta chain) was identified during a study of T cell responses to AZD1222 COVID-19 vaccine. For the study at large: Both about-4-week and about-12-week second-dose recipients were combined. General study points: A reported finding is that nearly half of spike-specific TCRs target unmutated variant regions. Seropositive status at baseline applied to only five to seven AZD1222 recipients. CD4 TCRs covered the whole spike, strongest at regions 160-218 and 743-854.

As to this clone: Its cognate antigen is unknown.

The length of the CDR3 is 16 residues. The germline V gene encodes CDR1 SGHRS and CDR2 YFSETQ. V was pared by 3 bases and J by 4 bases, with 5 bases of the junction left unmatched. Data came from immunoSEQ multiplex PCR; TCRdb stores just in-frame clones and leaves some out. The repertoire includes 110,000 to 150,000 clones, over 90% of them detected once, and 4.5% to 5.5% sits in the top ten. This TCR was recovered from an adult in good health. The specimen was peripheral blood, collected on day 0 of AZD1222 vaccination. This rearrangement joins TRBV5-1 to TRBJ2-1; 12 bases are shared with TRBD2. The CDR3 region is CASSSRLAGAYNEQFF. As DNA, the CDR3 is TGCGCCAGCAGCTCCAGACTAGCGGGAGCGTACAATGAGCAGTTCTTC.